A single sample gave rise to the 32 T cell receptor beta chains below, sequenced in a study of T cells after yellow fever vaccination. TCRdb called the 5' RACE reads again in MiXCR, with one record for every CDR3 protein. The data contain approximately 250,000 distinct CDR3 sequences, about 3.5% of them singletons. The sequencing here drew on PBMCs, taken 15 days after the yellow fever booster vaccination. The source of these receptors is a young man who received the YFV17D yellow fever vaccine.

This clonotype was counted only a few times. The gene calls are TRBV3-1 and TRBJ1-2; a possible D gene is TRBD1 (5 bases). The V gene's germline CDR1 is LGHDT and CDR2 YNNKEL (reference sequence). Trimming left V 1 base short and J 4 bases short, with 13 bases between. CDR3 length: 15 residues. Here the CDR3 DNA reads TGTGCCAGCAGCCAAGGGGGATGGGGGACCTATGGCTACACCTTC. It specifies CASSQGGWGTYGYTF.

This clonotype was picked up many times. Written as DNA, the CDR3 is TGTGCCAGCAGCCAAGTAGCCCCCCGGGACACCTACGAGCAGTACGTC. It yields the protein CASSQVAPRDTYEQYV. The chain has TRBV7-2 and TRBJ2-7, with TRBD1 as a possible D gene (6 bases). The CDR3 is made up of 16 amino acids. V lost 5 bases and J 2 bases, leaving 19 bases between the germline ends. CDR1 SGHTA and CDR2 FQGNSA come from the germline V gene.

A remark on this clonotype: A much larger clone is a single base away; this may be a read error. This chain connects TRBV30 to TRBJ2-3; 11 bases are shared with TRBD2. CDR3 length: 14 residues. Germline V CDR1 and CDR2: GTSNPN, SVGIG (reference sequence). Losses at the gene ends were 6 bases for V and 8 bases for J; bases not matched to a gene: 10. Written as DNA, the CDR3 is TGTGCCTGCTACGCTAGCGGGGGGTTAGTTACGCAGTATTTT. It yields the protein CACYASGGLVTQYF. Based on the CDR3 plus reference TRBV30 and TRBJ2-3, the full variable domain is SQTIHQWPATLVQPVGSPLSLECTVEGTSNPNLYWYRQAAGRGLQLLFYSVGIGQISSEVPQNLSASRPQDRQFILSSKKLLLSDSGFYLCACYASGGLVTQYFGPGTRLTVL.

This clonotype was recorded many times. CDR3 sequence: CASRSGTSTDTQYF. The CDR3 nucleotides read TGTGCCAGCAGATCCGGGACTAGCACAGATACGCAGTATTTT. The chain joins TRBV12-3 or TRBV12-4 to TRBJ2-3; D perhaps matches TRBD2 (6 bases). The CDR3 is 14 amino acids. The V gene lost 6 bases and the J gene lost 0 bases, with 10 bases spanning the gap.

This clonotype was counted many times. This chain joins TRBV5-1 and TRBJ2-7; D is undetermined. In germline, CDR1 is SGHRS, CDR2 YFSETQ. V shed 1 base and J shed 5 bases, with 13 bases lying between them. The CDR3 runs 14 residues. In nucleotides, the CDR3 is TGCGCCAGCAGCTTGAAGGGTATTGAGGACGAGCAGTACTTC. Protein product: CASSLKGIEDEQYF.

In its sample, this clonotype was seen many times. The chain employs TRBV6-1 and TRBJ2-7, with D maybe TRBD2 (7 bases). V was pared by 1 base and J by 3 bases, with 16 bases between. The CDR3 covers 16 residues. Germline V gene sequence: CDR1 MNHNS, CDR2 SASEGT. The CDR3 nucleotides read TGTGCCAGCAGTGAAGTAGCGGCAGGGGACTACTACGAGCAGTACGTC. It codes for CASSEVAAGDYYEQYV.

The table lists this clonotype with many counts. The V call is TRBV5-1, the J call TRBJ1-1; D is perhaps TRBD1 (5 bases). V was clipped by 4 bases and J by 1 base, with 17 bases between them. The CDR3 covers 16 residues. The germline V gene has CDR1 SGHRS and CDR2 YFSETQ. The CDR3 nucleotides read TGCGCCAGCAGCCCCTCACGCGGGACGGGGAACACTGAAGCTTTCTTT. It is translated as CASSPSRGTGNTEAFF.

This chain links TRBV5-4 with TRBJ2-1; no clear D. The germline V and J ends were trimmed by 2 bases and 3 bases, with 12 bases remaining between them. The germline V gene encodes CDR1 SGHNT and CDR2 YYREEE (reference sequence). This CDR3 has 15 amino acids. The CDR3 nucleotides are TGTGCCAGCAGCTTCCCCGGCTCCATCTACAATGAGCAGTTCTTC. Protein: CASSFPGSIYNEQFF.

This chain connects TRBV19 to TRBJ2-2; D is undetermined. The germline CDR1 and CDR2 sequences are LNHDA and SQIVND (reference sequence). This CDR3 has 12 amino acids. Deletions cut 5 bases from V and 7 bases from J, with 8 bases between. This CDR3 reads CASSLQIGELFF. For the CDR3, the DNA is TGTGCCAGTAGTCTTCAAATCGGGGAGCTGTTTTTT.

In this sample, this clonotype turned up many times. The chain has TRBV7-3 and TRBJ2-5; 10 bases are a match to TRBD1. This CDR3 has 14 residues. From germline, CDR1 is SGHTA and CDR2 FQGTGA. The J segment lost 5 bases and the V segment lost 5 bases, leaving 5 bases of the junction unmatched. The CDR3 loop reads CASSLTGGSETQYF. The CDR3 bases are TGTGCCAGCAGCCTGACAGGGGGCAGTGAGACCCAGTACTTC.

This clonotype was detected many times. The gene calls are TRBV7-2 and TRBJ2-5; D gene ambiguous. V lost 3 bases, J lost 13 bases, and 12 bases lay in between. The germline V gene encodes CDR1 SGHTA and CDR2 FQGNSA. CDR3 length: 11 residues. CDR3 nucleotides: TGTGCCAGCAGCTTCGGACCGCGCCTGTACTTC. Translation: CASSFGPRLYF. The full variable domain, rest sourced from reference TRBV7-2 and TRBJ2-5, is GAGVSQSPSNKVTEKGKDVELRCDPISGHTALYWYRQSLGQGLEFLIYFQGNSAPDKSGLPSDRFSAERTGGSVSTLTIQRTQQEDSAVYLCASSFGPRLYFGPGTRLLVL.

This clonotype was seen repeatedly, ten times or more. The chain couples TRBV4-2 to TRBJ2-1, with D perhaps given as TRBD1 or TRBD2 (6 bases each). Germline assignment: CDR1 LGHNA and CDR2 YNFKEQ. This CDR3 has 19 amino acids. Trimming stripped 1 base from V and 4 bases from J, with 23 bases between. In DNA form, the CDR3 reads TGTGCCAGCAGCCAAGCCCCCGGGGCGGCCCGGGGGCCTTACAATGAGCAGTTCTTC. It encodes CASSQAPGAARGPYNEQFF.

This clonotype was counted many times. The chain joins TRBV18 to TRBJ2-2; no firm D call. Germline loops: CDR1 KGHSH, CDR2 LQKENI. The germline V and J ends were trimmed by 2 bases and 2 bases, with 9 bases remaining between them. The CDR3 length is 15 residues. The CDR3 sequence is CASSPDLGNTGELFF. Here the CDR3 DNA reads TGTGCCAGCTCACCAGATCTTGGCAACACCGGGGAGCTGTTTTTT.

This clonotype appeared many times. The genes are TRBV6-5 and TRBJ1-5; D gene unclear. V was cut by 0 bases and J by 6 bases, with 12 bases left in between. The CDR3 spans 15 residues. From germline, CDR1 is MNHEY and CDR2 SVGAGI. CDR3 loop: CASSYSRGNGQPQHF. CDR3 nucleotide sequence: TGTGCCAGCAGTTACTCTCGAGGGAATGGTCAGCCCCAGCATTTT.

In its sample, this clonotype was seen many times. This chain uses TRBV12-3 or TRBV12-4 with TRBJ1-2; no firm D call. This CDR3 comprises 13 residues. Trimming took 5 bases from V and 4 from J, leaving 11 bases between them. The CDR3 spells CASSVGPTYGYTF. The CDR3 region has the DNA TGTGCCAGCAGTGTAGGACCGACCTATGGCTACACCTTC.

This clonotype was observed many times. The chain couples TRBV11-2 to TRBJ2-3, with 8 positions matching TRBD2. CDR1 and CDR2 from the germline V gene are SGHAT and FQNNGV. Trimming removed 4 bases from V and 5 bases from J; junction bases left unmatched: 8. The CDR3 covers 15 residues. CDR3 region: CASSSLGGAGDTQYF. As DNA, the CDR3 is TGTGCCAGCAGCTCTCTCGGGGGGGCCGGAGATACGCAGTATTTT.

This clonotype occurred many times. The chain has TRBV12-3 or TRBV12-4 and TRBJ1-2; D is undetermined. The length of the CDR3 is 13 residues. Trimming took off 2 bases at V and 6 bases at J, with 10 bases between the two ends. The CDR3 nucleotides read TGTGCCAGCAGTTTAACAGCTTCCCATGGCTACACCTTC. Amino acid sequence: CASSLTASHGYTF.

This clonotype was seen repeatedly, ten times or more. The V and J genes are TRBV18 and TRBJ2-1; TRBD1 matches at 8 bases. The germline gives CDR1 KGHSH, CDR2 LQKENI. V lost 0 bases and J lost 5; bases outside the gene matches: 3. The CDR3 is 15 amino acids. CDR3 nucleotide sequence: TGTGCCAGCTCACCACCAACAGGGGGGAACAATGAGCAGTTCTTC. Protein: CASSPPTGGNNEQFF.

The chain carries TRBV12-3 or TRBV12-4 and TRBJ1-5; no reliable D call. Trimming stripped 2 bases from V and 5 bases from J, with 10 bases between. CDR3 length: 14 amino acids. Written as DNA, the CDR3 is TGTGCCAGCAGTTTAATGGGATCCCATCAGCCCCAGCATTTT. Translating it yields CASSLMGSHQPQHF.

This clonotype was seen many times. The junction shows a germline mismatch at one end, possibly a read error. The CDR3 here is CASSLAGVGTDTQYF. DNA of the CDR3: TGTGCTAGCAGCTTAGCAGGGGTGGGCACAGATACGCAGTATTTT. This chain joins TRBV7-7 and TRBJ2-3; maybe TRBD1 (6 bases). There are 15 residues in the CDR3. Germline CDR1 and CDR2: SSHAT and FNYEAQ (reference sequence).

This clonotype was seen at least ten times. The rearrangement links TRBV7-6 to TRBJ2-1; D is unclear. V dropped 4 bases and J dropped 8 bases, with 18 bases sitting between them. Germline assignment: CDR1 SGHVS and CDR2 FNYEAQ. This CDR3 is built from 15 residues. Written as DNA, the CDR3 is TGTGCCAGCAGCTCGTCCCAGGTTTTGCCCCATGAGCAGTTCTTC. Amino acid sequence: CASSSSQVLPHEQFF.

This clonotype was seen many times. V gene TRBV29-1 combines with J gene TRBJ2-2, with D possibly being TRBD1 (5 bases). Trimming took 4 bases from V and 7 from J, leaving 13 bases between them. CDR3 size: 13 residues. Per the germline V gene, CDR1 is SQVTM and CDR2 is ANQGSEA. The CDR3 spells CSVGRQGGGELFF. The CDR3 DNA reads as TGCAGCGTTGGACGGCAGGGTGGCGGGGAGCTGTTTTTT.

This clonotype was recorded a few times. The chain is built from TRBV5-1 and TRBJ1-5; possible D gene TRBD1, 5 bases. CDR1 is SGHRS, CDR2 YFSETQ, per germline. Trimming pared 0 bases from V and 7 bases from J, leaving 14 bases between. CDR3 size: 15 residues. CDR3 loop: CASSLGDSLNQPQHF. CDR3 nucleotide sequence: TGCGCCAGCAGCTTGGGAGACAGCCTCAACCAGCCCCAGCATTTT.

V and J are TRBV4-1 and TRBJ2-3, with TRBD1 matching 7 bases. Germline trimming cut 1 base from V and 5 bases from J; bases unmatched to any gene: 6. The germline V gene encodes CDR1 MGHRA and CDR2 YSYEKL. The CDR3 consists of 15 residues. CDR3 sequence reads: CASSQGSNRGDTQYF. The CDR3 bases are TGCGCCAGCAGCCAAGGGTCCAACAGGGGAGATACGCAGTATTTT.

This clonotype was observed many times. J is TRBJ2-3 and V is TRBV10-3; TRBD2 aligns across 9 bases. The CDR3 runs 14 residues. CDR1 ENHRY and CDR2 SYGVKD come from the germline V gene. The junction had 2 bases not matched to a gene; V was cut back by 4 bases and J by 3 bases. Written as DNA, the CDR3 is TGTGCCATCAGTGGACTAGCGGCAACAGATACGCAGTATTTT. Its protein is CAISGLAATDTQYF.

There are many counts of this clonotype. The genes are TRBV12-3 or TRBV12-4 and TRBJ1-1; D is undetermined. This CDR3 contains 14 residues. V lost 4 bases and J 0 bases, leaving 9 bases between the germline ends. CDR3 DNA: TGTGCCAGCAGTTCGCCAGAGTTGAACACTGAAGCTTTCTTT. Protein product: CASSSPELNTEAFF.

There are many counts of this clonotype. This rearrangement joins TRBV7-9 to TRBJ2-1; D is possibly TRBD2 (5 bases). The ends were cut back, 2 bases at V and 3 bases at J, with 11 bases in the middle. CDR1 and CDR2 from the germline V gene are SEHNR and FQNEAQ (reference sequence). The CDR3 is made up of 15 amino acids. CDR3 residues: CASSLPVGLYNEQFF. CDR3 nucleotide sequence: TGTGCCAGCAGCTTACCCGTTGGACTCTACAATGAGCAGTTCTTC.

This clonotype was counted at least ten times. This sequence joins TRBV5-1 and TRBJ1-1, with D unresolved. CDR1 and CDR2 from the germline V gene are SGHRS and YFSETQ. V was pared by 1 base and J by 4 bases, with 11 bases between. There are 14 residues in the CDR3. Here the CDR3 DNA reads TGCGCCAGCAGCTTGAGTTTAGTCGGCACTGAAGCTTTCTTT. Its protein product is CASSLSLVGTEAFF.

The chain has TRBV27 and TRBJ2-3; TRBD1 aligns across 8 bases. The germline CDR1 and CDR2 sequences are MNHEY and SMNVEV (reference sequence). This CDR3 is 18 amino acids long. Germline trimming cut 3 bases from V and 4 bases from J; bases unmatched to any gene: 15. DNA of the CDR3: TGTGCCAGCAGTTTCCAGAACTTCAGGGGGCGCCCCCCAGATACGCAGTATTTT. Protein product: CASSFQNFRGRPPDTQYF.

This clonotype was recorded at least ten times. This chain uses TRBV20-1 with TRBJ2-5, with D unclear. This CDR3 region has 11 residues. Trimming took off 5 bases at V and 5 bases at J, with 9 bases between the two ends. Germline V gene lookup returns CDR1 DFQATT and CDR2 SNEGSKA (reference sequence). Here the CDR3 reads CSAGTLETQYF. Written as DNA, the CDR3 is TGCAGTGCTGGAACACTGGAGACCCAGTACTTC.

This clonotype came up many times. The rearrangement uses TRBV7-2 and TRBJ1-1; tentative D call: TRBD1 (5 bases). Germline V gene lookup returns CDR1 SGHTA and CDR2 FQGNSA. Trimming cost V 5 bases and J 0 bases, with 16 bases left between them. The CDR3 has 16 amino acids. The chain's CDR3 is CASSGPGWGMNTEAFF. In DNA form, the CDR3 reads TGTGCCAGCAGCGGGCCGGGGTGGGGCATGAACACTGAAGCTTTCTTT.

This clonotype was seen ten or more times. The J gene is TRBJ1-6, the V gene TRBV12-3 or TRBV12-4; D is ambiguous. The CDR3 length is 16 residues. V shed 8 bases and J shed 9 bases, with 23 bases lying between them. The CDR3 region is CASRPETGILGSPLHF. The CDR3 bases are TGTGCCAGCCGACCCGAGACTGGTATTCTAGGTTCACCCCTCCACTTT.